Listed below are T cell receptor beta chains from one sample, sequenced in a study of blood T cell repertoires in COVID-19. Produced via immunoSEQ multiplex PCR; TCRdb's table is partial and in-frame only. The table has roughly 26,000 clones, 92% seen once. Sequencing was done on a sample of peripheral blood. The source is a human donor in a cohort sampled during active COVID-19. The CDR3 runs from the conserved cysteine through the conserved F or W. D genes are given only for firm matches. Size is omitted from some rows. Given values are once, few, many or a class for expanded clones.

cdr3_nt: TGTGCCAGCTCACCACCCCGGGAGACCCAGTACTTC; cdr3_aa: CASSPPRETQYF; j_call: TRBJ2-5; v_call: TRBV18; clone_size: .; d_call: .
cdr3_nt: TGCAGCGTTGTGCGGGGGATGGGGATCACAGATACGCAGTATTTT; cdr3_aa: CSVVRGMGITDTQYF; j_call: TRBJ2-3; v_call: TRBV29-1; clone_size: .; d_call: TRBD2
cdr3_nt: TGTGCCAGCAGCCAAGATCCCCAAAACAATCAGCCCCAGCATTTT; cdr3_aa: CASSQDPQNNQPQHF; j_call: TRBJ1-5; v_call: TRBV3-1/TRBV3-2; clone_size: .; d_call: .
cdr3_nt: TGTGCCAGCAGCCTCGGCATCGGGGAACGCTATGGCTACACCTTC; cdr3_aa: CASSLGIGERYGYTF; j_call: TRBJ1-2; v_call: TRBV7-3; clone_size: few; d_call: .
cdr3_nt: TGTGCCAGCAGCCCCATCCGGTCGGAGGGCGGCTACACCTTC; cdr3_aa: CASSPIRSEGGYTF; j_call: TRBJ1-2; v_call: TRBV7-9; clone_size: .; d_call: .
cdr3_nt: TGTGCCAGCAGTTTTGGCGGGCGGGGAGGCAACTCACCCCTCCACTTT; cdr3_aa: CASSFGGRGGNSPLHF; j_call: TRBJ1-6; v_call: TRBV27; clone_size: .; d_call: .
cdr3_nt: TGTGCCAGCAGCCAAGTCCGCCTAAGCTATGGCTACACCTTC; cdr3_aa: CASSQVRLSYGYTF; j_call: TRBJ1-2; v_call: TRBV3-1/TRBV3-2; clone_size: few; d_call: .
cdr3_nt: TGTGCCAGTAGTATAGGAACAGGACCCTACGAGCAGTACTTC; cdr3_aa: CASSIGTGPYEQYF; j_call: TRBJ2-7; v_call: TRBV19; clone_size: few; d_call: .
cdr3_nt: TGTGCCAGTAGTGTCCCGGACACACTCAATAGCAATCAGCCCCAGCATTTT; cdr3_aa: CASSVPDTLNSNQPQHF; j_call: TRBJ1-5; v_call: TRBV19; clone_size: .; d_call: .
cdr3_nt: TGCGCCAGCAGTGCCCAGGGGGCTCAACAGCCCCAGCATTTT; cdr3_aa: CASSAQGAQQPQHF; j_call: TRBJ1-5; v_call: TRBV10-2; clone_size: .; d_call: TRBD1
cdr3_nt: TGTGCCAGCAGTGACAGACAGGGATGGGCGAATGAGCAGTTCTTC; cdr3_aa: CASSDRQGWANEQFF; j_call: TRBJ2-1; v_call: TRBV6-1; clone_size: .; d_call: TRBD1
cdr3_nt: TGTGCCAGCAGTCAGTTTGGTTGGCAGTTCTTC; cdr3_aa: CASSQFGWQFF; j_call: TRBJ2-1; v_call: TRBV12-3/TRBV12-4; clone_size: once; d_call: .
cdr3_nt: TGTGCCACCAGCAGGGGGGGACAGGGGGTTTCTTCACCCCTCCACTTT; cdr3_aa: CATSRGGQGVSSPLHF; j_call: TRBJ1-6; v_call: TRBV15; clone_size: .; d_call: TRBD1
cdr3_nt: TGTGCCAGCACTTTCGGGCAGGGTTTTGGCTACACCTTC; cdr3_aa: CASTFGQGFGYTF; j_call: TRBJ1-2; v_call: TRBV12-3/TRBV12-4; clone_size: .; d_call: .
cdr3_nt: TGTGCCAGTAGTGGGACAGGGGGCACCCAGCCCCAGCATTTT; cdr3_aa: CASSGTGGTQPQHF; j_call: TRBJ1-5; v_call: TRBV19; clone_size: .; d_call: TRBD1
cdr3_nt: TGTGCCAGCAGCTTGTTCACAGGGCATTTTCAAGACACCATATATTTT; cdr3_aa: CASSLFTGHFQDTIYF; j_call: TRBJ1-3; v_call: TRBV7-2; clone_size: .; d_call: .
cdr3_nt: TGTGCCAGCAGTCGACAGTTCGCGAACACCGGGGAGCTGTTTTTT; cdr3_aa: CASSRQFANTGELFF; j_call: TRBJ2-2; v_call: TRBV6-2/TRBV6-3; clone_size: .; d_call: .
cdr3_nt: TGTGCCAGCAGTTTACTCCCCCGGGATCCCCTTTTGTACTTC; cdr3_aa: CASSLLPRDPLLYF; j_call: TRBJ2-4; v_call: TRBV6-5; clone_size: .; d_call: .
cdr3_nt: TGTGCCAGCTCACCACGTGTAGTCCTCGGGACAGGGCGATATGGCTACACCTTC; cdr3_aa: CASSPRVVLGTGRYGYTF; j_call: TRBJ1-2; v_call: TRBV18; clone_size: .; d_call: TRBD1
cdr3_nt: TGTGCCAGCAGCGTACGGCCGTTGGGGCCTCTGTTTTTT; cdr3_aa: CASSVRPLGPLFF; j_call: TRBJ2-2; v_call: TRBV9; clone_size: .; d_call: .
cdr3_nt: TGTGCCAGCAGCTTTAATCAGGGGGACTATGGCTACACCTTC; cdr3_aa: CASSFNQGDYGYTF; j_call: TRBJ1-2; v_call: TRBV7-2; clone_size: once; d_call: TRBD1
cdr3_nt: TGTGCCAGCAGCCAGGACATAGCTGGGGGGAAGTTCTTC; cdr3_aa: CASSQDIAGGKFF; j_call: TRBJ2-1; v_call: TRBV4-2; clone_size: .; d_call: .
cdr3_nt: TGTGCCAGCAGTTTATCGGACAGGCCCAATTCACCCCTCCACTTT; cdr3_aa: CASSLSDRPNSPLHF; j_call: TRBJ1-6; v_call: TRBV6-5; clone_size: once; d_call: TRBD1
cdr3_nt: TGTGCCAGTAGTGTCAGGACAGGGGCGTATAATTCACCCCTCCACTTT; cdr3_aa: CASSVRTGAYNSPLHF; j_call: TRBJ1-6; v_call: TRBV19; clone_size: .; d_call: TRBD1
cdr3_nt: TGTGCCAGCAGTGGGGGGCTCCTCGACAGCCTCCTGGAGCAGTACTTC; cdr3_aa: CASSGGLLDSLLEQYF; j_call: TRBJ2-7; v_call: TRBV6-1; clone_size: few; d_call: .
cdr3_nt: TGTGCCAGCAGAAGGACAGCCGATAACTATGGCTACACCTTC; cdr3_aa: CASRRTADNYGYTF; j_call: TRBJ1-2; v_call: TRBV6-5; clone_size: .; d_call: .
cdr3_nt: TGCGCCAGCAGGGCCCGGGGGGATTCAGATACGCAGTATTTT; cdr3_aa: CASRARGDSDTQYF; j_call: TRBJ2-3; v_call: TRBV5-1; clone_size: .; d_call: TRBD2
cdr3_nt: TGTGCCAGCAACGAAAGACAGGCGAACACCGGGGAGCTGTTTTTT; cdr3_aa: CASNERQANTGELFF; j_call: TRBJ2-2; v_call: TRBV28; clone_size: .; d_call: .